This TCR beta chain was recorded in a study of blood T cell repertoires in COVID-19. Study-level information: The United States, Italy and Spain provided the acute and convalescent COVID-19 samples. PBMCs, B-cell-depleted T cells, or T cells provided the cDNA or gDNA that made up the material.

This CDR3 is built from 17 residues. V was clipped by 1 base and J by 2 bases; unmatched bases: 8. Germline CDR1 is LGHNA and CDR2 is YNFKEQ. In the original workflow: Estimation of nucleated cell counts relied on the amplification of reference gene primers. Profiling relied on immunoSEQ multiplex PCR, and the TCRdb table lists in-frame clones only, not all of them. From that table come the V and J calls and clone size; the DNA was used to work out D and trimming. Among tens of thousands of clones listed, approximately 90% were seen once. The TCR sequence derives from an older woman with active COVID-19. The chain recombines TRBV4-2 with TRBJ2-7; TRBD2 aligns across 10 bases. The specimen was peripheral blood. The DNA for the CDR3 is TGTGCCAGCAGCCAAGCCGGCAGAGCGGGGGGGGCCTACGAGCAGTACTTC. This sequence encodes CASSQAGRAGGAYEQYF.